The 32 T cell receptor beta chains below were found in one sample sequenced in a study of cytomegalovirus exposure and HLA in healthy donors (dated by TCRdb to about 2017). Library creation used the immunoSEQ multiplex PCR assay. The multiplex PCR relied on a mix of 60 forward primers for TCR Vbeta segments and 13 reverse primers for TCR Jbeta segments. As stored in TCRdb, this immuneACCESS dataset retains in-frame rearrangements with V and J assigned. A fraction of the clones does not appear; measured against another copy, unresolved V genes explain less than half of the discrepancy, and the remainder lacks a known reason. The sample data list 150,000 to 200,000 clones, and 80% of these were observed just once. Jointly, the top ten make up approximately 14% of the sample. Sequences were obtained from PBMCs. The receptors derive from a woman aged 40 to 49 in good health and CMV-seronegative.

The chain uses TRBV7-8 and TRBJ2-3, with TRBD2 matching 9 bases. There are 19 residues in the CDR3. Germline lookup yields CDR1 SGHVS and CDR2 FQNEAQ. With V trimmed by 2 bases and J by 0 bases, 12 bases remained unmatched. CDR3 coding DNA: TGTGCCAGCAGCTTAATACTCCAGCGGGAGGCAGGTAGCACAGATACGCAGTATTTT. This sequence encodes CASSLILQREAGSTDTQYF.

The chain links TRBV28 to TRBJ1-5; 7 positions match TRBD1. This CDR3 is built from 15 residues. The V segment lost 6 bases and the J segment 2 bases; nucleotides outside the gene matches: 7. Germline values: CDR1 MDHEN, CDR2 SYDVKM. The CDR3: CASSPQGKGNQPQHF. In nucleotides, the CDR3 is TGTGCCAGCAGCCCACAGGGGAAGGGCAATCAGCCCCAGCATTTT.

The rearrangement uses TRBV7-3 and TRBJ1-2, with 8 bases identical to TRBD1. Losses at the gene ends were 5 bases for V and 1 base for J; bases not matched to a gene: 6. The CDR3 is made up of 15 amino acids. Germline loops: CDR1 SGHTA, CDR2 FQGTGA. The CDR3 protein is CASSLTGADNYGYTF. The DNA for the CDR3 is TGTGCCAGCAGCCTGACAGGGGCCGATAACTATGGCTACACCTTC.

The chain recombines TRBV27 with TRBJ2-1; 7 bases line up with TRBD1. The ends lost 8 bases at V and 8 bases at J; junction bases unmatched: 12. The CDR3 runs 14 residues. Germline V gene sequence: CDR1 MNHEY, CDR2 SMNVEV (reference sequence). Here the CDR3 reads CASAVDPQGDEQFF. The CDR3 nucleotides are TGTGCCAGCGCTGTCGATCCCCAGGGGGATGAGCAGTTCTTC.

Only a few counts were recorded for this clone. The chain couples TRBV5-1 to TRBJ1-2, with TRBD1 matching over 8 bases. Looked up from germline, CDR1 is SGHRS and CDR2 is YFSETQ. The J segment lost 0 bases and the V segment lost 1 base, leaving 5 bases of the junction unmatched. This CDR3 has 16 amino acids. CDR3 amino acids: CASSLQTGEANYGYTF. Here the CDR3 DNA reads TGCGCCAGCAGCTTGCAGACAGGGGAAGCTAACTATGGCTACACCTTC. The complete variable domain, with remaining parts taken from reference TRBV5-1 and TRBJ1-2, reads KAGVTQTPRYLIKTRGQQVTLSCSPISGHRSVSWYQQTPGQGLQFLFEYFSETQRNKGNFPGRFSGRQFSNSRSEMNVSTLELGDSALYLCASSLQTGEANYGYTFGSGTRLTVV.

This chain connects TRBV7-2 to TRBJ2-3, with D possibly being TRBD2 (6 bases). The CDR3 runs to 15 residues. The germline gives CDR1 SGHTA, CDR2 FQGNSA. V lost 3 bases, J lost 0 bases, and 10 bases lay in between. The CDR3 sequence: CASSFDGSSTDTQYF. The CDR3 nucleotides read TGTGCCAGCAGCTTCGACGGGAGTAGCACAGATACGCAGTATTTT.

The CDR3 DNA reads TGTGCCAGCAGCCGAGGGCCTGACTCTGGAAACACCATATATTTT. Translation gives CASSRGPDSGNTIYF. The rearrangement uses TRBV7-2 and TRBJ1-3, with no clear D. The germline CDR1 and CDR2 sequences are SGHTA and FQGNSA. This CDR3 spans 15 amino acids. V lost 5 bases to trimming and J lost 0 bases, with 11 bases between them.

The J gene is TRBJ2-5, the V gene TRBV15, with D hard to call. CDR1 and CDR2 (germline): LNHNV, YYDKDF (reference sequence). The CDR3 has 13 residues. Trimming cost V 1 base and J 5 bases, with 8 bases left between them. The CDR3 DNA follows: TGTGCCACCAGCAGAGGTGAACTGGAGACCCAGTACTTC. This encodes CATSRGELETQYF.

The genes are TRBV20-1 and TRBJ1-2; TRBD1 aligns across 8 bases. Trimming took 6 bases from V and 7 from J; bases not matched to a gene: 4. This CDR3 comprises 11 residues. Per germline, CDR1 DFQATT and CDR2 SNEGSKA (reference sequence). CDR3 sequence reads: CSATGGGGYTF. For the CDR3, the DNA is TGCAGTGCAACAGGGGGGGGTGGCTACACCTTC.

Only a few counts were recorded for this clone. The V gene is TRBV5-1, the J gene TRBJ1-3; D is ambiguous. Germline V gene lookup returns CDR1 SGHRS and CDR2 YFSETQ. The length of the CDR3 is 14 residues. V was trimmed by 7 bases and J by 3 bases, leaving 14 bases between them. DNA of the CDR3: TGCGCCAGCGCGGGAGCCTTCGGTGGAAACACCATATATTTT. Amino acids: CASAGAFGGNTIYF.

CDR3 bases: TGTGCCATCGGGGAGGAGTCCCCGGGCACCGGGGAGCTGTTTTTT. Encoded protein: CAIGEESPGTGELFF. The chain joins TRBV10-3 to TRBJ2-2; D may be TRBD2 (6 bases). CDR1 is ENHRY, CDR2 SYGVKD, per germline. V lost 8 bases, J lost 4 bases, and 17 bases lay in between. This CDR3 is built from 15 residues.

This sequence joins TRBV18 and TRBJ2-2; D remains ambiguous. Between the trimmed V and J ends, which lost 3 bases and 3 bases, there was a span of 14 bases. The CDR3 length is 16 residues. The germline V gene encodes CDR1 KGHSH and CDR2 LQKENI. The CDR3 region is CASSPLTPMDTGELFF. In nucleotides, the CDR3 is TGTGCCAGCTCACCCCTTACCCCTATGGACACCGGGGAGCTGTTTTTT. Full variable domain (rest looked up from reference TRBV18 and TRBJ2-2): NAGVMQNPRHLVRRRGQEARLRCSPMKGHSHVYWYRQLPEEGLKFMVYLQKENIIDESGMPKERFSAEFPKEGPSILRIQQVVRGDSAAYFCASSPLTPMDTGELFFGEGSRLTVL.

The chain employs TRBV7-2 and TRBJ2-3, with D perhaps matching TRBD2 (5 bases). V was shortened by 2 bases and J by 4 bases, with 19 bases between the two germline ends. This CDR3 is built from 17 residues. Germline CDR1 SGHTA, CDR2 FQGNSA. The CDR3 DNA follows: TGTGCCAGCAGCTTAAGAAGCGGACCAGGCTCGGCAGATACGCAGTATTTT. Protein: CASSLRSGPGSADTQYF.

The chain uses TRBV5-1 and TRBJ2-3; 15 bases map to TRBD2. The CDR3 has 17 residues. Per germline, CDR1 SGHRS and CDR2 YFSETQ. The junction had 6 bases not matched to a gene; V was cut back by 4 bases and J by 3 bases. CDR3 amino acids: CASSVGLAGGSTDTQYF. The CDR3 region has the DNA TGCGCCAGCAGCGTCGGACTAGCGGGAGGGTCTACAGATACGCAGTATTTT.

The rearrangement links TRBV18 to TRBJ2-2; D is perhaps TRBD1 (6 bases). Between the trimmed V and J ends, which lost 6 bases and 5 bases, there was a span of 13 bases. CDR1 is KGHSH and CDR2 is LQKENI in the germline V gene. This CDR3 comprises 14 residues. This chain's CDR3 is CASSAGTHTGELFF. The CDR3 DNA reads TGTGCCAGCTCGGCCGGGACACATACCGGGGAGCTGTTTTTT.

The chain employs TRBV7-3 and TRBJ2-3, with a weak D call TRBD2 (7 bases). V was shortened by 5 bases and J by 5 bases, with 23 bases between the two germline ends. Germline V lookup: CDR1 SGHTA, CDR2 FQGTGA. CDR3 length: 17 amino acids. This CDR3 is CASSPTRRGAGGDTQYF. The CDR3 DNA sequence: TGTGCCAGCAGCCCGACGAGACGGGGGGCCGGGGGAGATACGCAGTATTTT.

This clone was observed a few times. V and J are TRBV6-1 and TRBJ2-7; 9 bases line up with TRBD2. Trimming removed 5 bases from V and 3 bases from J; junction bases left unmatched: 5. This CDR3 spans 14 amino acids. CDR1 MNHNS and CDR2 SASEGT come from the germline V gene. The CDR3 region is CASSFGTSNYEQYF. CDR3 DNA: TGTGCCAGCAGTTTTGGGACTAGCAACTACGAGCAGTACTTC.

This clone was detected only once. This sequence joins TRBV6-6 and TRBJ2-7; 8 bases align to TRBD1. This CDR3 has 15 amino acids. V lost 1 base to trimming and J lost 6 bases; unmatched junction nucleotides: 8. From germline, CDR1 is MNHNY and CDR2 SVGAGI (reference sequence). CDR3 in amino acids: CASSYLGTGRVEQYF. In nucleotides, the CDR3 is TGTGCCAGCAGTTACTTGGGGACAGGACGAGTCGAGCAGTACTTC.

The V gene is TRBV12-2, the J gene TRBJ1-1; the D call in the table, TRBD1, was not verified against the DNA. TRBV12-2 is recorded as a pseudogene. This CDR3 spans 14 amino acids. The CDR3 reads CASRHRGRRVEAFF. The CDR3 nucleotides are TGTGCAAGTCGACACAGGGGGCGTCGGGTTGAAGCTTTCTTT.

This clone came up a few times. CDR3: CASSPDRAGISTDTQYF. The DNA of the CDR3 is TGTGCCAGCAGCCCCGACCGCGCGGGGATTAGCACAGATACGCAGTATTTT. The chain joins TRBV4-2 to TRBJ2-3; D possibly corresponds to TRBD2 (6 bases). From germline, CDR1 is LGHNA and CDR2 YNFKEQ. The length of the CDR3 is 17 residues. Trimming took off 4 bases at V and 0 bases at J, with 17 bases between the two ends.

The chain is built from TRBV11-3 and TRBJ2-5, with D hard to call. The end of the DNA fits TRBJ2-7 better, so the J call may be wrong. The germline V gene encodes CDR1 SGHNT and CDR2 YENEEA. The CDR3 runs 12 residues. In DNA form, the CDR3 reads TGTGCCAGCAGCCCGAACTCCTACGAGCAGTACTTC. The encoded protein is CASSPNSYEQYF.

The V gene is TRBV28, the J gene TRBJ1-4; D perhaps matches TRBD1 (5 bases). Looked up from germline, CDR1 is MDHEN and CDR2 is SYDVKM. The CDR3 length is 13 residues. Deletions cut 4 bases from V and 4 bases from J, with 7 bases between. The CDR3 bases are TGTGCCAGCAGTTATAGGGGTAATGAAAAACTGTTTTTT. Its translation: CASSYRGNEKLFF.

The chain combines TRBV5-1 with TRBJ1-1; 8 positions match TRBD1. Germline loops: CDR1 SGHRS, CDR2 YFSETQ. Losses at the gene ends were 3 bases for V and 1 base for J; bases not matched to a gene: 5. This CDR3 is 15 amino acids long. CDR3 nucleotides: TGCGCCAGCAGCTACACCGGGACAGGGAACACTGAAGCTTTCTTT. Residues: CASSYTGTGNTEAFF.

This chain uses TRBV28 with TRBJ1-6; D is perhaps TRBD1 (5 bases). From germline, CDR1 is MDHEN and CDR2 SYDVKM. The CDR3 totals 17 residues. V was shortened by 7 bases and J by 6 bases, with 22 bases between the two germline ends. The CDR3 DNA follows: TGTGCCAGCACCCCTTGGGGGGGGGAAGCGAGTAATTCACCCCTCCACTTT. Amino acids: CASTPWGGEASNSPLHF.

The chain combines TRBV11-2 with TRBJ1-4, with 9 bases that match TRBD1. With 6 bases clipped from V and 5 bases from J, the junction kept 10 bases outside the gene matches. The CDR3 runs 16 residues. The germline gives CDR1 SGHAT, CDR2 FQNNGV. CDR3 in amino acids: CASRRTGVEKNEKLFF. The CDR3, as DNA: TGTGCCAGCAGGAGGACAGGGGTCGAGAAAAATGAAAAACTGTTTTTT.

The chain uses TRBV9 and TRBJ1-6; D unresolved. Germline assignment: CDR1 SGDLS and CDR2 YYNGEE. V gave up 0 bases and J gave up 6 bases, with 7 bases separating them. The CDR3 covers 14 residues. CDR3 in amino acids: CASSVAGSNSPLHF. CDR3 nucleotide sequence: TGTGCCAGCAGCGTAGCGGGGAGTAATTCACCCCTCCACTTT.

A single count supports this clone. The rearrangement links TRBV2 to TRBJ1-1; D gene unclear. V was shortened by 6 bases and J by 1 base, with 15 bases between the two germline ends. The length of the CDR3 is 15 residues. The germline V gene encodes CDR1 SNHLY and CDR2 FYNNEI. CDR3 sequence reads: CASSQEDTPNTEAFF. CDR3 nucleotide sequence: TGTGCCAGCAGCCAGGAAGACACCCCGAACACTGAAGCTTTCTTT. Full variable domain (remainder filled in from reference TRBV2 and TRBJ1-1): EPEVTQTPSHQVTQMGQEVILRCVPISNHLYFYWYRQILGQKVEFLVSFYNNEISEKSEIFDDQFSVERPDGSNFTLKIRSTKLEDSAMYFCASSQEDTPNTEAFFGQGTRLTVV.

This clone was recorded once. This chain links TRBV11-1 with TRBJ2-7; the match to TRBD1 covers 9 bases. Trimming cost V 2 bases and J 1 base; bases outside gene matches: 6. The V gene's germline CDR1 is SGHAT and CDR2 FQDESV (reference sequence). The CDR3 consists of 16 residues. CDR3 region: CASSLWTGAKSYEQYF. CDR3 DNA: TGTGCCAGCAGCTTATGGACAGGGGCAAAATCCTACGAGCAGTACTTC.

The CDR3 protein is CASSLQGRRYEQYF. CDR3 DNA: TGTGCCAGCAGCCTACAGGGACGTCGCTACGAGCAGTACTTC. V usage is TRBV6-5 and J usage is TRBJ2-7; a weak D match, TRBD1 (6 bases). From germline, CDR1 is MNHEY and CDR2 SVGAGI. The CDR3 is 14 amino acids. V lost 6 bases, J lost 3 bases, and 15 bases lay in between.

The genes are TRBV4-2 and TRBJ2-6, with D perhaps TRBD1 (6 bases). The CDR3 spans 16 residues. From germline, CDR1 is LGHNA and CDR2 YNFKEQ. V was cut by 0 bases and J by 0 bases, with 6 bases left in between. CDR3 DNA sequence: TGTGCCAGCAGCCAAGAACAGGGCTCTGGGGCCAACGTCCTGACTTTC. Encoded protein: CASSQEQGSGANVLTF.

The CDR3 DNA sequence: TGTGCCAGCTCCCCTTACGCCTCGACTAGCGGGAGCTTCCGGCAAGAGACCCAGTACTTC. Translating it yields CASSPYASTSGSFRQETQYF. V gene TRBV18 combines with J gene TRBJ2-5, with 12 bases aligning to TRBD2. Germline CDR1 and CDR2: KGHSH and LQKENI. The CDR3 totals 20 residues. V dropped 6 bases and J dropped 2; count of bases not matched to a gene: 19.

The chain employs TRBV7-9 and TRBJ1-5, with TRBD1 as a possible D gene (5 bases). The germline V gene encodes CDR1 SEHNR and CDR2 FQNEAQ (reference sequence). The CDR3 has 16 amino acids. The V end was cut by 4 bases, the J end by 2 bases, with 15 bases between. Here the CDR3 DNA reads TGTGCCAGCAGCTCAAGGCAAGGGGTCGGCAATCAGCCCCAGCATTTT. Encoded protein: CASSSRQGVGNQPQHF.